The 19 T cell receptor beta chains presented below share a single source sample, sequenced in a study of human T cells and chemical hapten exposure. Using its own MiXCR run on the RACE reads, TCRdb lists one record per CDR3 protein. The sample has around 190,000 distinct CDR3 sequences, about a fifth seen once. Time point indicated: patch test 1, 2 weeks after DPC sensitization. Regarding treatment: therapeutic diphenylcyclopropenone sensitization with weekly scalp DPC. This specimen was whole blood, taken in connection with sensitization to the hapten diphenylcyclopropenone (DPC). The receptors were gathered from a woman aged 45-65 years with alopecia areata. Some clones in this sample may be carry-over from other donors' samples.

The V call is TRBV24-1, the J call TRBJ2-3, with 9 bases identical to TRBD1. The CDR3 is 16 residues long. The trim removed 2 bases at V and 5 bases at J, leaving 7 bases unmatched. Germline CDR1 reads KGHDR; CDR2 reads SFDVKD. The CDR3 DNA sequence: TGTGCCACCAGTGATTACGGGACAGGGCAAGAAGATACGCAGTATTTT. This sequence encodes CATSDYGTGQEDTQYF.

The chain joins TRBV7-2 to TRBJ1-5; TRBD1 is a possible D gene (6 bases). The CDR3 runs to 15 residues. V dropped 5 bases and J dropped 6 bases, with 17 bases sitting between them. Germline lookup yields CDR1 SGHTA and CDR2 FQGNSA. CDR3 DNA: TGTGCCAGCAGCCGATTACAGGGAAATACTCAGCCCCAGCATTTT. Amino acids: CASSRLQGNTQPQHF. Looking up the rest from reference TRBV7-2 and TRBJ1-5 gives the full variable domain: GAGVSQSPSNKVTEKGKDVELRCDPISGHTALYWYRQSLGQGLEFLIYFQGNSAPDKSGLPSDRFSAERTGGSVSTLTIQRTQQEDSAVYLCASSRLQGNTQPQHFGDGTRLSIL.

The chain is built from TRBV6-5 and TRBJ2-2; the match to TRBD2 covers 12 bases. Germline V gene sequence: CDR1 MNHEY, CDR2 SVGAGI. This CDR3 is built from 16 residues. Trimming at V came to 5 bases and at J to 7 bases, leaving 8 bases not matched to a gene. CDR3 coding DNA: TGTGCCAGCAGTCGCGTACTAGCGGGGGGCAGCGGGGAGCTGTTTTTT. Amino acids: CASSRVLAGGSGELFF.

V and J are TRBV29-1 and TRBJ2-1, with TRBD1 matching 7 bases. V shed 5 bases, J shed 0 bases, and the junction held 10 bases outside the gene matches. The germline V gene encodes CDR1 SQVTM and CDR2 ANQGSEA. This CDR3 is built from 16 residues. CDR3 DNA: TGCAGCGTTATTTGGGGGACAGTCGCCTCCTACAATGAGCAGTTCTTC. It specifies CSVIWGTVASYNEQFF.

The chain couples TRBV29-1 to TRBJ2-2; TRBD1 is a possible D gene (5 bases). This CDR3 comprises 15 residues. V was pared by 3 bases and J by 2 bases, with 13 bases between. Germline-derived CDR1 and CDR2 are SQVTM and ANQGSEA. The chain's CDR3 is CSVEDTTRNTGELFF. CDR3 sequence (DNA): TGCAGCGTTGAGGACACGACGAGAAACACCGGGGAGCTGTTTTTT.

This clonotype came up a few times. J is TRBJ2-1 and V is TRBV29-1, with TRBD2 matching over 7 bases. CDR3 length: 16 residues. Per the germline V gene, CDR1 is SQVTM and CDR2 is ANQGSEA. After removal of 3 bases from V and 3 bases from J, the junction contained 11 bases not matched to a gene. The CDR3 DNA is TGCAGCGTTGATTCCTTTGGTAGCGGGCTCTACAATGAGCAGTTCTTC. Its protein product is CSVDSFGSGLYNEQFF.

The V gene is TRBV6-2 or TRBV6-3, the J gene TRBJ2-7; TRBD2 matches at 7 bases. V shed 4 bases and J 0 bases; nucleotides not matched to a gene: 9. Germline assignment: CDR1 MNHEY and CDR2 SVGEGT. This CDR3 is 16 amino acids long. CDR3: CASSSTTSVSSYEQYF. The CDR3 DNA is TGTGCCAGCAGTTCTACTACTAGCGTCAGCTCCTACGAGCAGTACTTC.

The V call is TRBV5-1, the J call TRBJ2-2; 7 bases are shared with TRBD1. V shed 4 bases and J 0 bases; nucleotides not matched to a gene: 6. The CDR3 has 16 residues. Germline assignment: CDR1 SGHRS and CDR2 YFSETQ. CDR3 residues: CASSDTGTANTGELFF. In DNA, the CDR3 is TGCGCCAGCAGCGATACCGGGACAGCGAACACCGGGGAGCTGTTTTTT.

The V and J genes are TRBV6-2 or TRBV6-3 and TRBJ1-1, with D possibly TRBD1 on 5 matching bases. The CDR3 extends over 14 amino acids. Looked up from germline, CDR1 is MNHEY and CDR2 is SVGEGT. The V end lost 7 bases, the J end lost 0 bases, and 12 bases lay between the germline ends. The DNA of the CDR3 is TGTGCCAGCACGCGGGGGTTCATGAACACTGAAGCTTTCTTT. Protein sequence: CASTRGFMNTEAFF.

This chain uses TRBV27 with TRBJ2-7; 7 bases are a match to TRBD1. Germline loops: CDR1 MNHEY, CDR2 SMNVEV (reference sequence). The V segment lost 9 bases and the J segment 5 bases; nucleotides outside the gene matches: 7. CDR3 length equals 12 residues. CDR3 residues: CASTTGTHEQYF. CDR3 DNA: TGTGCCAGTACGACAGGGACCCACGAGCAGTACTTC.

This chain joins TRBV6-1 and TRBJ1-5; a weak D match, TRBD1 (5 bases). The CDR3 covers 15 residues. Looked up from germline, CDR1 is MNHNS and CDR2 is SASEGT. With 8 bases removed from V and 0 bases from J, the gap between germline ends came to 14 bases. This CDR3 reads CASLGRGSSNQPQHF. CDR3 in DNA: TGTGCCAGCCTCGGAAGGGGATCTAGCAATCAGCCCCAGCATTTT.

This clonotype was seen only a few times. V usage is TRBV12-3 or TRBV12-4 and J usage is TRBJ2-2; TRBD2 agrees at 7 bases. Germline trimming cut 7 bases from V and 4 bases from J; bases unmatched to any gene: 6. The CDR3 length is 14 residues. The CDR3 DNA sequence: TGTGCCAGCAAACCGGGGGGTGCCACCGGGGAGCTGTTTTTT. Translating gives CASKPGGATGELFF.

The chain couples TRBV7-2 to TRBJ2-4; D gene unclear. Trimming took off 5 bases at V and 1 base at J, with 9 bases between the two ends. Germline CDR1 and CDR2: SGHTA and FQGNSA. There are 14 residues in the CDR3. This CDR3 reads CASSQTFAKNIQYF. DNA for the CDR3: TGTGCCAGCAGCCAGACATTCGCCAAAAACATTCAGTACTTC.

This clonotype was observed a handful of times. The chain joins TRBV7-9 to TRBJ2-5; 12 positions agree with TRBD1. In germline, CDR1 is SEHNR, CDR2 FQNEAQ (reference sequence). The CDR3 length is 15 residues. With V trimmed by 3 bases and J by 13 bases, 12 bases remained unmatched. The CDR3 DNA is TGTGCCAGCAGCTTCTCCGGGACAGGGGGCTTTCATCCGTACTTC. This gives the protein CASSFSGTGGFHPYF.

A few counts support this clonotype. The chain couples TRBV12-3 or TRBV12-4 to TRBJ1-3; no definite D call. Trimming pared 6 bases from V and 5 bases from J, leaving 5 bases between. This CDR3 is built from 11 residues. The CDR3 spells CASSERNTIYF. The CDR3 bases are TGTGCCAGCAGCGAGCGAAACACCATATATTTT.

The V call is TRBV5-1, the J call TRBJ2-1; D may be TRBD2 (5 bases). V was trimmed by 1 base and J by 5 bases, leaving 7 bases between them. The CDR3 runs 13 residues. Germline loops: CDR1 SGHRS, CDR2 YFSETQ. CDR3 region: CASSLRGDNEQFF. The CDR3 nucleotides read TGCGCCAGCAGCTTGCGGGGAGACAATGAGCAGTTCTTC.

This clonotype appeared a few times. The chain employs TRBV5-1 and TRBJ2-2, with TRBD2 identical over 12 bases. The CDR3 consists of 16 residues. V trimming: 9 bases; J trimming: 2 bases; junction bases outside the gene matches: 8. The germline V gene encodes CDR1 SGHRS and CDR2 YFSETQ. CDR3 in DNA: TGCGCCACCAGGACTAGCGGGACCCCTAACACCGGGGAGCTGTTTTTT. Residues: CATRTSGTPNTGELFF.

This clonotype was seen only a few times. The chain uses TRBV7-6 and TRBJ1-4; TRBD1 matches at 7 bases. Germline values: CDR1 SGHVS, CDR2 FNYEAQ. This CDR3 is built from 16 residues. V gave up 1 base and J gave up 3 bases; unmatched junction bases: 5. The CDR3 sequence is CASSLVVTGANEKLFF. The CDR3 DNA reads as TGTGCCAGCAGCTTAGTAGTAACAGGGGCTAATGAAAAACTGTTTTTT.

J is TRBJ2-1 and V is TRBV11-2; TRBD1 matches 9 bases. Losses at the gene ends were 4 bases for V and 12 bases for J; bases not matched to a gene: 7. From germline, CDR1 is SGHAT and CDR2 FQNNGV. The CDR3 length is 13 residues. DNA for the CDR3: TGTGCCAGCAGCTCCTTGAAGGGACAGGGGCAGTTCTTC. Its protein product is CASSSLKGQGQFF.